Listed below are T cell receptor beta chains from one sample, sequenced in a study of blood T cell repertoires in COVID-19. Measured with immunoSEQ multiplex PCR; TCRdb has only the in-frame clones, and not every one. The profile covers about 230,000 clones, with about 86% appearing a single time and approximately 9% taken by the ten largest. What was sequenced was peripheral blood. The receptor source for this set is a man aged 35-49 years with active or convalescent COVID-19. Both conserved end residues are part of each CDR3. The order of the fields is J gene, D gene, clone size, V gene, CDR3 DNA, CDR3 protein. A D gene is named only where the DNA matches it firmly. Clone size appears in some rows only: once, few, many, or a class for an expanded clone.

J gene: TRBJ1-5
D gene: NA
clone size: few
V gene: TRBV6-5
CDR3 DNA: TGTGCCAGCACACCAGGCTCCAGGTGGCCCCAGCATTTT
CDR3 protein: CASTPGSRWPQHF

J gene: TRBJ2-3
D gene: NA
clone size: NA
V gene: TRBV14
CDR3 DNA: TGTGCCAGCAGCTTTAGCGTGGATACGCAGTATTTT
CDR3 protein: CASSFSVDTQYF

J gene: TRBJ2-1
D gene: NA
clone size: NA
V gene: TRBV11-2
CDR3 DNA: TGTGCCAGCAGCTTAGCCCCCGAGAGGGCGGGAAGTGGGGAGCAGTTCTTC
CDR3 protein: CASSLAPERAGSGEQFF

J gene: TRBJ1-2
D gene: NA
clone size: NA
V gene: TRBV4-1
CDR3 DNA: TGCGCCAGCAGCCATAATATTGGGCAGACCTATGGCTACACCTTC
CDR3 protein: CASSHNIGQTYGYTF

J gene: TRBJ1-6
D gene: NA
clone size: few
V gene: TRBV6-5
CDR3 DNA: TGTGCCAGCAGGGGGGGAAGGCAGAATAATTCACCCCTCCACTTT
CDR3 protein: CASRGGRQNNSPLHF

J gene: TRBJ1-6
D gene: TRBD1
clone size: NA
V gene: TRBV5-4
CDR3 DNA: TGTGCCAGCAGCCTACAGGGGGCCAATTCACCCCTCCACTTT
CDR3 protein: CASSLQGANSPLHF

J gene: TRBJ1-3
D gene: NA
clone size: NA
V gene: TRBV5-8
CDR3 DNA: TGTGCCAGCAGCTACGGAGGTACTGGAAACACCATATATTTT
CDR3 protein: CASSYGGTGNTIYF

J gene: TRBJ1-1
D gene: TRBD1
clone size: NA
V gene: TRBV11-2
CDR3 DNA: TGTGCCAGCAGCCCCCCGGGACAGATGAACACTGAAGCTTTCTTT
CDR3 protein: CASSPPGQMNTEAFF

J gene: TRBJ2-5
D gene: TRBD1
clone size: NA
V gene: TRBV5-4
CDR3 DNA: TGTGCCAGCAGTCCCGGGACAGGACTTGAAGAGACCCAGTACTTC
CDR3 protein: CASSPGTGLEETQYF

J gene: TRBJ1-3
D gene: NA
clone size: once
V gene: TRBV30
CDR3 DNA: TGTGCCTGGAATCGCGCGGACCAAGGGGACACCATATATTTT
CDR3 protein: CAWNRADQGDTIYF

J gene: TRBJ1-1
D gene: NA
clone size: few
V gene: TRBV6-6
CDR3 DNA: TGTGCCAGCAGTAAATCAGACTACTTGAACACTGAAGCTTTCTTT
CDR3 protein: CASSKSDYLNTEAFF

J gene: TRBJ1-3
D gene: NA
clone size: NA
V gene: TRBV4-2
CDR3 DNA: TGTGCCAGCAGCCAAGAGCGGCAGGGAGGCTCTGGAAACACCATATATTTT
CDR3 protein: CASSQERQGGSGNTIYF

J gene: TRBJ2-1
D gene: TRBD2
clone size: NA
V gene: TRBV11-2
CDR3 DNA: TGTGCCAGCAGCTTAGATTACGGGGGGGGCTACAATGAGCAGTTCTTC
CDR3 protein: CASSLDYGGGYNEQFF

J gene: TRBJ2-1
D gene: TRBD2
clone size: NA
V gene: TRBV13
CDR3 DNA: TGTGCCAGCAGCTCACGCCTAGCGGGAGGGACAGATGAGCAGTTCTTC
CDR3 protein: CASSSRLAGGTDEQFF

J gene: TRBJ1-1
D gene: TRBD1
clone size: once
V gene: TRBV3-1/TRBV3-2
CDR3 DNA: TGTGCCAGCAGCCAAGGGGCAGGGGGACATGCTGAAGCTTTCTTT
CDR3 protein: CASSQGAGGHAEAFF

J gene: TRBJ1-2
D gene: NA
clone size: NA
V gene: TRBV4-2
CDR3 DNA: TGTGCCAGCAGCCAAGATCGAGGCGATTCCTATGGCTACACCTTC
CDR3 protein: CASSQDRGDSYGYTF

J gene: TRBJ1-2
D gene: TRBD1
clone size: NA
V gene: TRBV6-1
CDR3 DNA: TGTGCCAGCAGTGAAGTGGGCAGGGGGTTCGGCTACACCTTC
CDR3 protein: CASSEVGRGFGYTF

J gene: TRBJ2-5
D gene: NA
clone size: NA
V gene: TRBV9
CDR3 DNA: TGTGCCAGCAACCTCCGTGGGGCAGCTCAAGAGACCCAGTACTTC
CDR3 protein: CASNLRGAAQETQYF

J gene: TRBJ2-3
D gene: TRBD2
clone size: NA
V gene: TRBV23-1
CDR3 DNA: TGCGCCAGCAAACCTATAGCGGGGAGCACAGATACGCAGTATTTT
CDR3 protein: CASKPIAGSTDTQYF

J gene: TRBJ1-3
D gene: TRBD1
clone size: NA
V gene: TRBV5-1
CDR3 DNA: TGCGCCAGCAGCCGGGACAGGGAGCAAGGCACCATATATTTT
CDR3 protein: CASSRDREQGTIYF

J gene: TRBJ1-2
D gene: NA
clone size: once
V gene: TRBV2
CDR3 DNA: TGTGCCAGCAGCAAAAGGCCGGCCAGGGAAAGAATCTATGGCTACACCTTC
CDR3 protein: CASSKRPARERIYGYTF

J gene: TRBJ1-2
D gene: NA
clone size: few
V gene: TRBV7-9
CDR3 DNA: TGTGCCAGCAGCTTAATGCGTCCAGGAACAGAAGGCTACACCTTC
CDR3 protein: CASSLMRPGTEGYTF

J gene: TRBJ1-5
D gene: NA
clone size: NA
V gene: TRBV19
CDR3 DNA: TGTGCCAGTATACCAACGGGGGGGCGAAGCAATCAGCCCCAGCATTTT
CDR3 protein: CASIPTGGRSNQPQHF

J gene: TRBJ2-1
D gene: TRBD2
clone size: NA
V gene: TRBV7-3
CDR3 DNA: TGTGCCAGCAGCCCCCTAGCGGGAGGCTACAATGAGCAGTTCTTC
CDR3 protein: CASSPLAGGYNEQFF

J gene: TRBJ1-2
D gene: NA
clone size: NA
V gene: TRBV3-1/TRBV3-2
CDR3 DNA: TGTGCCAGCAGCCAAGGGTTCGTGCGGGGTTTGGACACCTTC
CDR3 protein: CASSQGFVRGLDTF

J gene: TRBJ2-3
D gene: TRBD2
clone size: once
V gene: TRBV11-2
CDR3 DNA: TGTGCCAGCAGCCCAATAGCGGGGGGGAAAACAGATACGCAGTATTTT
CDR3 protein: CASSPIAGGKTDTQYF

J gene: TRBJ1-1
D gene: NA
clone size: NA
V gene: TRBV18
CDR3 DNA: TGTGCCAGCTCACCGATGGACAGAGCTGGCACTGAAGCTTTCTTT
CDR3 protein: CASSPMDRAGTEAFF

J gene: TRBJ1-1
D gene: NA
clone size: NA
V gene: TRBV19
CDR3 DNA: TGTGCCAGTAGCCTGCCGGGGGGGCTGACTGAAGCTTTCTTT
CDR3 protein: CASSLPGGLTEAFF

J gene: TRBJ1-6
D gene: TRBD1
clone size: NA
V gene: TRBV5-1
CDR3 DNA: TGCGCCAGCAGCGGGGGACAGGGGGCGCCGGCACCCCTCCACTTT
CDR3 protein: CASSGGQGAPAPLHF

J gene: TRBJ1-5
D gene: TRBD1
clone size: NA
V gene: TRBV12-3/TRBV12-4
CDR3 DNA: TGTGCCAGCAGGACAGGGGACAATCAGCCCCAGCATTTT
CDR3 protein: CASRTGDNQPQHF

J gene: TRBJ2-5
D gene: NA
clone size: NA
V gene: TRBV3-1/TRBV3-2
CDR3 DNA: TGTGCCAGCAGCCAAGATCTGTCGGGGGGCGGGAAGACCCAGTACTTC
CDR3 protein: CASSQDLSGGGKTQYF

J gene: TRBJ1-3
D gene: NA
clone size: NA
V gene: TRBV5-1
CDR3 DNA: TGCGCCAGCAGCTTGGCCTTAACGACTGCTGGAAACACCATATATTTT
CDR3 protein: CASSLALTTAGNTIYF

J gene: TRBJ2-7
D gene: NA
clone size: once
V gene: TRBV3-1/TRBV3-2
CDR3 DNA: TGTGCCAGCCTCTTAACGGGATCGAACGAGCAGTACTTC
CDR3 protein: CASLLTGSNEQYF

J gene: TRBJ2-7
D gene: NA
clone size: NA
V gene: TRBV21-1
CDR3 DNA: TGTGCCAGCAGCAAAGTAGGGGCCGGGCTAATATCCTACGAGCAGTACTTC
CDR3 protein: CASSKVGAGLISYEQYF

J gene: TRBJ2-5
D gene: TRBD2
clone size: once
V gene: TRBV29-1
CDR3 DNA: TGCAGCGTTGAAGGGACTAGAGGCGGGGAGACCCAGTACTTC
CDR3 protein: CSVEGTRGGETQYF

J gene: TRBJ1-2
D gene: TRBD1
clone size: NA
V gene: TRBV12-3/TRBV12-4
CDR3 DNA: TGTGCCAGCACCTTCGACAGGGAAATTGGCTACACCTTC
CDR3 protein: CASTFDREIGYTF

J gene: TRBJ1-1
D gene: NA
clone size: NA
V gene: TRBV7-9
CDR3 DNA: TGTGCCAGCAGCCTGAAGACAGGCACTGAAGCTTTCTTT
CDR3 protein: CASSLKTGTEAFF

J gene: TRBJ2-7
D gene: NA
clone size: once
V gene: TRBV18
CDR3 DNA: TGTGCCAGCTCACCCGACCACTACGAACGGTACTTC
CDR3 protein: CASSPDHYERYF

J gene: TRBJ1-2
D gene: NA
clone size: NA
V gene: TRBV2
CDR3 DNA: TGTGCCAGCAGCGAAAATACAGGGTATGGCTACACCTTC
CDR3 protein: CASSENTGYGYTF

J gene: TRBJ1-2
D gene: NA
clone size: NA
V gene: TRBV7-6
CDR3 DNA: TGTGCCAGCAGCCTCCAACCGACAGCAAACTATGGCTACACCTTC
CDR3 protein: CASSLQPTANYGYTF

J gene: TRBJ1-2
D gene: NA
clone size: NA
V gene: TRBV11-2
CDR3 DNA: TGTGCCAGCAGCTTGTCCAGGGATGACGGCTACACCTTC
CDR3 protein: CASSLSRDDGYTF

J gene: TRBJ2-1
D gene: TRBD2
clone size: NA
V gene: TRBV7-3
CDR3 DNA: TGTGCCAGCAGCTTAGGGGGGACTAGCTCCTACAATGAGCAGTTCTTC
CDR3 protein: CASSLGGTSSYNEQFF

J gene: TRBJ2-3
D gene: TRBD2
clone size: NA
V gene: TRBV19
CDR3 DNA: TGTGCCAGTAGTGTCGGGACTAGCGGGAGAGATACGCAGTATTTT
CDR3 protein: CASSVGTSGRDTQYF

J gene: TRBJ1-5
D gene: NA
clone size: NA
V gene: TRBV19
CDR3 DNA: TGTGCCAGTAGTAGCCAGGTCAATCAGCCCCAGCATTTT
CDR3 protein: CASSSQVNQPQHF

J gene: TRBJ1-5
D gene: TRBD1
clone size: NA
V gene: TRBV5-1
CDR3 DNA: TGCGCCAGCAGCTTACAGGGGCCCGGGGGAAATCAGCCCCAGCATTTT
CDR3 protein: CASSLQGPGGNQPQHF

J gene: TRBJ2-7
D gene: TRBD2
clone size: NA
V gene: TRBV30
CDR3 DNA: TGTGCCTGGACCTTTGATGGACTAGCGGGGTCCTACGAGCAGTACTTC
CDR3 protein: CAWTFDGLAGSYEQYF

J gene: TRBJ2-5
D gene: NA
clone size: NA
V gene: TRBV5-3
CDR3 DNA: TGTGCCAGAAGCCACAGAAAGGAGGCGGGACAAGAGACCCAGTACTTC
CDR3 protein: CARSHRKEAGQETQYF

J gene: TRBJ2-5
D gene: TRBD2
clone size: NA
V gene: TRBV28
CDR3 DNA: TGTGCCAGCAGTTTAAGACTAGCGGGAGGGAAGACCCAGTACTTC
CDR3 protein: CASSLRLAGGKTQYF

J gene: TRBJ2-5
D gene: TRBD2
clone size: NA
V gene: TRBV5-1
CDR3 DNA: TGCGCCAGCAGCTTGCCGACTAGCGGCCTAAGGGAAGTAGAGACCCAGTACTTC
CDR3 protein: CASSLPTSGLREVETQYF

J gene: TRBJ2-1
D gene: NA
clone size: NA
V gene: TRBV3-1/TRBV3-2
CDR3 DNA: TGTGCCAGCAGCCGGGGTTCGGGAAACAATGAGCAGTTCTTC
CDR3 protein: CASSRGSGNNEQFF

J gene: TRBJ2-1
D gene: TRBD1
clone size: few
V gene: TRBV3-1/TRBV3-2
CDR3 DNA: TGTGCCAGCAGCCAAAATCGTTTAGCTGGACAGGGCTTCTACAATGAGCAGTTCTTC
CDR3 protein: CASSQNRLAGQGFYNEQFF